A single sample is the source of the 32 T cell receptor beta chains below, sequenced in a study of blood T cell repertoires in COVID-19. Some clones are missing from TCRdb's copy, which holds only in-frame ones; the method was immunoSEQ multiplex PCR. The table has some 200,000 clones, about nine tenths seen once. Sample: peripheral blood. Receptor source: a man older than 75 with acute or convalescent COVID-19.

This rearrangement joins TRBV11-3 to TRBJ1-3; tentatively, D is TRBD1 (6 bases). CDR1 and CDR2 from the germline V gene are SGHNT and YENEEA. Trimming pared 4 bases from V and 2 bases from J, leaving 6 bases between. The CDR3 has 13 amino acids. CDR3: CASSSGAGNTIYF. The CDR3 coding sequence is TGTGCCAGCAGCTCAGGGGCTGGAAACACCATATATTTT. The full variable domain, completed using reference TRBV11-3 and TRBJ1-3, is EAGVVQSPRYKIIEKKQPVAFWCNPISGHNTLYWYLQNLGQGPELLIRYENEEAVDDSQLPKDRFSAERLKGVDSTLKIQPAELGDSAVYLCASSSGAGNTIYFGEGSWLTVV.

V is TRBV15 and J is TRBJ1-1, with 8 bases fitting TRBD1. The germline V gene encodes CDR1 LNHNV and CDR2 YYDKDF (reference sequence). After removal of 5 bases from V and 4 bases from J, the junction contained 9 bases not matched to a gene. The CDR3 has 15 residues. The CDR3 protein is CATSFRDRMGTEAFF. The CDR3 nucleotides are TGTGCCACCAGCTTCCGGGACAGGATGGGCACTGAAGCTTTCTTT.

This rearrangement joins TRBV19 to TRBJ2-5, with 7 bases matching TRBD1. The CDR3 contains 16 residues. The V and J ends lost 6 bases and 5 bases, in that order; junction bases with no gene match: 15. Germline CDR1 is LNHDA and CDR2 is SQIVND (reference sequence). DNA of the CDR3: TGTGCCAGTAGCCCCGTCCCGACAGGGCTTATCGAGACCCAGTACTTC. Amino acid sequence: CASSPVPTGLIETQYF. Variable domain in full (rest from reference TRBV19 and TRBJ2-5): DGGITQSPKYLFRKEGQNVTLSCEQNLNHDAMYWYRQDPGQGLRLIYYSQIVNDFQKGDIAEGYSVSREKKESFPLTVTSAQKNPTAFYLCASSPVPTGLIETQYFGPGTRLLVL.

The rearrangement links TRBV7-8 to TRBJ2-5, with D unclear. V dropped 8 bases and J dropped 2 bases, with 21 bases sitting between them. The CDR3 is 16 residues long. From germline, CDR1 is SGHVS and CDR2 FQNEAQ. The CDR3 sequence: CASPPEAVILQETQYF. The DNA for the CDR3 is TGTGCCAGCCCCCCAGAGGCAGTAATTTTACAAGAGACCCAGTACTTC. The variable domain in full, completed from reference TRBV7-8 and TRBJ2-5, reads GAGVSQSPRYKVAKRGQDVALRCDPISGHVSLFWYQQALGQGPEFLTYFQNEAQLDKSGLPSDRFFAERPEGSVSTLKIQRTQQEDSAVYLCASPPEAVILQETQYFGPGTRLLVL.

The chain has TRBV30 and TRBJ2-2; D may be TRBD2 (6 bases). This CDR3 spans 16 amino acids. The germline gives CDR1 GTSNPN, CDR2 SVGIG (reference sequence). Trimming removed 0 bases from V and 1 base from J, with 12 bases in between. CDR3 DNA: TGTGCCTGGAGTGTAAGAGGGAGGAAGAACACCGGGGAGCTGTTTTTT. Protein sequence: CAWSVRGRKNTGELFF.

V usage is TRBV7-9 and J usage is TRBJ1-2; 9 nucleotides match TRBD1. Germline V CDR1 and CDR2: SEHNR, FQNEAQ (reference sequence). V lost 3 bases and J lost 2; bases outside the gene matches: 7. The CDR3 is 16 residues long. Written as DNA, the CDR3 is TGTGCCAGCAGCTTCGACCCGGGACAGGGCAACTATGGCTACACCTTC. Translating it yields CASSFDPGQGNYGYTF.

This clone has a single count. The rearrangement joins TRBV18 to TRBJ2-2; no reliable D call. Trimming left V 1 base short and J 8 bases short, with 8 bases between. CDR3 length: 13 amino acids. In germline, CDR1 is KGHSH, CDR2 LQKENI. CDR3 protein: CASSPRERGELFF. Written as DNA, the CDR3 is TGTGCCAGCTCACCACGAGAACGGGGGGAGCTGTTTTTT.

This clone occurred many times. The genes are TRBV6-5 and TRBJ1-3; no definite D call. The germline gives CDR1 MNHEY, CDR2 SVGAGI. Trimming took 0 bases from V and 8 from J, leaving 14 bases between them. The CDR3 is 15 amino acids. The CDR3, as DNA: TGTGCCAGCAGTTACTCGGCGGGAGCCCAGGACACCATATATTTT. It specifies CASSYSAGAQDTIYF.

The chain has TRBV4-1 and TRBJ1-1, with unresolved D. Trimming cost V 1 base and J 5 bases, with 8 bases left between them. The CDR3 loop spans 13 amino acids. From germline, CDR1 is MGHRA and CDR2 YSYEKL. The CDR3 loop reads CASSQARLTEAFF. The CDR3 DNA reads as TGCGCCAGCAGCCAAGCCCGACTAACTGAAGCTTTCTTT.

CDR3 sequence (DNA): TGCGCCAGCAGCCTGGGACTAGCGTACAATGAGCAGTTCTTC. Amino acid sequence: CASSLGLAYNEQFF. The rearrangement joins TRBV5-1 to TRBJ2-1; 10 bases agree with TRBD2. Trimming cost V 4 bases and J 4 bases; bases outside gene matches: 2. CDR1 is SGHRS, CDR2 YFSETQ, per germline. The CDR3 totals 14 residues.

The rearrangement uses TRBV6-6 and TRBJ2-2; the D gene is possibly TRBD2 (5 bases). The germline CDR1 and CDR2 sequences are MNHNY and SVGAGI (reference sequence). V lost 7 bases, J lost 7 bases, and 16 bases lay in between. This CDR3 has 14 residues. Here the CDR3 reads CASTETIGRGELFF. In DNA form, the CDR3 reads TGTGCCAGCACAGAGACTATTGGCCGCGGGGAGCTGTTTTTT.

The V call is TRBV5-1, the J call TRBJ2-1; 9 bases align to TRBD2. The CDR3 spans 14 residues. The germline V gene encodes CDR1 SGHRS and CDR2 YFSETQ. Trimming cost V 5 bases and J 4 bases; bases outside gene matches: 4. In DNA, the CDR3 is TGCGCCAGCAGGAGGACTAGCGTTTACAATGAGCAGTTCTTC. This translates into CASRRTSVYNEQFF.

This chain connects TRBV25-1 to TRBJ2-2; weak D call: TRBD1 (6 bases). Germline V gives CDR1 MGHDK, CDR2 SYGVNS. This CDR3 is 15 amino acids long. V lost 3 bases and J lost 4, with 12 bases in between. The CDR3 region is CASSEAGGGTGELFF. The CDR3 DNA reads TGTGCCAGCAGTGAGGCTGGGGGCGGCACCGGGGAGCTGTTTTTT.

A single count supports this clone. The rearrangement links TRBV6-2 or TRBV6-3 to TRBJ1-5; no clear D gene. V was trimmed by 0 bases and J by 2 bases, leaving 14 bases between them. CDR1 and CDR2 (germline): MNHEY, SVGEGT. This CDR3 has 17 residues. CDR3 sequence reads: CASSYSPRAGGNQPQHF. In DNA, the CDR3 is TGTGCCAGCAGTTACTCCCCCCGGGCGGGAGGCAATCAGCCCCAGCATTTT.

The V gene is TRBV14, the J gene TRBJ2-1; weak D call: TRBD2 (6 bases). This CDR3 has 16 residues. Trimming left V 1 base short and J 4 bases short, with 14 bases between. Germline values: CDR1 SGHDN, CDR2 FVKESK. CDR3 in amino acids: CASSQGWGDRYNEQFF. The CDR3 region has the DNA TGTGCCAGCAGCCAAGGGTGGGGGGATCGTTACAATGAGCAGTTCTTC.

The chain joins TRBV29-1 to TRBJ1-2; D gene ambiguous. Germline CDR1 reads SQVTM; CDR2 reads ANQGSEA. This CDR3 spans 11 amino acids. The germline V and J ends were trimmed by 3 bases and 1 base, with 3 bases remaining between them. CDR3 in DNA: TGCAGCGTTGATCATAACTATGGCTACACCTTC. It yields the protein CSVDHNYGYTF.

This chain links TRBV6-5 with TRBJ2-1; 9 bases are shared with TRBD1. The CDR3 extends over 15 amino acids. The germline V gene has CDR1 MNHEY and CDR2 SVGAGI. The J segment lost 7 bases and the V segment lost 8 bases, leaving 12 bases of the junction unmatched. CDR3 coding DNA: TGTGCCAGCCGAGGTTTGCGGGACAGGGCGAATGAGCAGTTCTTC. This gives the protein CASRGLRDRANEQFF.

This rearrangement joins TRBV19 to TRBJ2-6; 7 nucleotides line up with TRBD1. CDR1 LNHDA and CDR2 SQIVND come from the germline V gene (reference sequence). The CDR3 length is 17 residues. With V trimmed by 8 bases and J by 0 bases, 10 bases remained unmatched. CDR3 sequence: CASGKTGMDSGANVLTF. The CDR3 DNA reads TGTGCCAGTGGTAAGACAGGGATGGACTCTGGGGCCAACGTCCTGACTTTC.

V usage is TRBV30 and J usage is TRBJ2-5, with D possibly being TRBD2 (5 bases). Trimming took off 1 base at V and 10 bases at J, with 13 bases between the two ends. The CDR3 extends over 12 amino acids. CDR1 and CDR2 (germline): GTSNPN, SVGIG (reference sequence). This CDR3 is CAWSGLALGQYF. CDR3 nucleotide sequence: TGTGCCTGGAGTGGGCTAGCCCTAGGCCAGTACTTC.

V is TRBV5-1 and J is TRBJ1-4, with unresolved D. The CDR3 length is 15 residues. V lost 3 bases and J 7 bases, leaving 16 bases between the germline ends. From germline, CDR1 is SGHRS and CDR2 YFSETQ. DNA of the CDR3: TGCGCCAGCAGCTCCCGACCCGAAAGCGGTGAAAAACTGTTTTTT. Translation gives CASSSRPESGEKLFF.

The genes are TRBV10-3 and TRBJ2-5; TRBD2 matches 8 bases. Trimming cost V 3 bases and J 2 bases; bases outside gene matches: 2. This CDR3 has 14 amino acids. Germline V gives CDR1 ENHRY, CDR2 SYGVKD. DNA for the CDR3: TGTGCCATCAGTGACCTAGCGGGTCAAGAGACCCAGTACTTC. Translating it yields CAISDLAGQETQYF.

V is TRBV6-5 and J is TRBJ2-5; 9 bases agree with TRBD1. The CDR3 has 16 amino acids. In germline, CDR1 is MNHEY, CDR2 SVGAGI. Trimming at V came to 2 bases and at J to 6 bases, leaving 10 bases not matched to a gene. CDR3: CASSYEKTGGRKTQYF. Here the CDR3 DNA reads TGTGCCAGCAGTTACGAGAAGACAGGGGGTAGGAAGACCCAGTACTTC.

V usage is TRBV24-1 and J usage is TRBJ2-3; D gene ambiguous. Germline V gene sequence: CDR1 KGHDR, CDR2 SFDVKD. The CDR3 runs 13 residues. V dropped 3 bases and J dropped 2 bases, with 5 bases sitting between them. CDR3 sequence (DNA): TGTGCCACCAGTGATATCCACACAGATACGCAGTATTTT. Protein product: CATSDIHTDTQYF.

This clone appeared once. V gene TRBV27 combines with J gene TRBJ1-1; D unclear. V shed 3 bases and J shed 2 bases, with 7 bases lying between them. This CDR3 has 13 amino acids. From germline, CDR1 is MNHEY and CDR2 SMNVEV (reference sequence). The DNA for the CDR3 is TGTGCCAGCAGTTTCTCGGTTAACACTGAAGCTTTCTTT. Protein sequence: CASSFSVNTEAFF.

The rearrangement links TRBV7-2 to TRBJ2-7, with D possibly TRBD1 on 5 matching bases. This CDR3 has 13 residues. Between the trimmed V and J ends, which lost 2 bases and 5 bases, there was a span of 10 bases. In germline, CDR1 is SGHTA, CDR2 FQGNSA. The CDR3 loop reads CASSLQGNHEQYF. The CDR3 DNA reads TGTGCCAGCAGCTTACAGGGAAACCACGAGCAGTACTTC.

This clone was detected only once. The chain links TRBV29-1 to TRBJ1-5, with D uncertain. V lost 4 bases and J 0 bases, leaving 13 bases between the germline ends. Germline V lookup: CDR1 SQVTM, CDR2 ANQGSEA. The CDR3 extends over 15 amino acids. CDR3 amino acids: CSVASGFGSNQPQHF. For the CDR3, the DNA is TGCAGCGTTGCGTCGGGATTCGGTAGCAATCAGCCCCAGCATTTT.

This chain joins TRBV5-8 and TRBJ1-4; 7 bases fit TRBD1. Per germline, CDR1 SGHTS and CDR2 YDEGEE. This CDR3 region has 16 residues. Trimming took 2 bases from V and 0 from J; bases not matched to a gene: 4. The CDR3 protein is CASSFGQESTNEKLFF. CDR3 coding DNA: TGTGCCAGCAGCTTTGGACAGGAATCAACTAATGAAAAACTGTTTTTT.

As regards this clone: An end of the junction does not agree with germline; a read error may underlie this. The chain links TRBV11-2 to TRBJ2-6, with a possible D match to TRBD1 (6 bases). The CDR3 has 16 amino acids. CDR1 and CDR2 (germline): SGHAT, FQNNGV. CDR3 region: CASSLFRGTGANVLTF. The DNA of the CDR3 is TGTGCCAGCAGCTTATTCAGGGGCACTGGGGCCAACGTCTTGACTTTC.

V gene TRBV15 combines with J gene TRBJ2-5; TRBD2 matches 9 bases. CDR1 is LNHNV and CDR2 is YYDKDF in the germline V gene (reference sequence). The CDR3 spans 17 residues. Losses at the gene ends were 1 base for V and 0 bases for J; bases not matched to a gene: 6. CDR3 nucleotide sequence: TGTGCCACCAGCAGAGTAGACCTAGCGGGGAACCAAGAGACCCAGTACTTC. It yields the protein CATSRVDLAGNQETQYF.

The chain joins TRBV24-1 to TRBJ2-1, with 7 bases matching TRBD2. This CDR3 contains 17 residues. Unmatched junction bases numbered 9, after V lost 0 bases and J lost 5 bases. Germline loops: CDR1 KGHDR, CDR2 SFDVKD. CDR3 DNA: TGTGCCACCAGTGATTTGGTGGCTAGCGGTACCCACAATGAGCAGTTCTTC. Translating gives CATSDLVASGTHNEQFF.

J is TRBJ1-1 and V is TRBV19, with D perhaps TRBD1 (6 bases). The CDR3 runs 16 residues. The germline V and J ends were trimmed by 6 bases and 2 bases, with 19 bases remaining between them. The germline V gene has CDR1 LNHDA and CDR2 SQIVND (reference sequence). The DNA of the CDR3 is TGTGCCAGTAGCATGCTCAGGGGACGGAGCAACACTGAAGCTTTCTTT. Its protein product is CASSMLRGRSNTEAFF.

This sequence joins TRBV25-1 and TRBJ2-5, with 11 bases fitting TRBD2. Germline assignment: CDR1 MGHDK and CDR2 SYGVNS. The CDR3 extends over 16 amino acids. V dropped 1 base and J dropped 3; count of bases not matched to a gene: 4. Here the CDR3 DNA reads TGTGCCAGCAGTGAATCCCCGGGACTAGCGGAAGAGACCCAGTACTTC. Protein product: CASSESPGLAEETQYF.